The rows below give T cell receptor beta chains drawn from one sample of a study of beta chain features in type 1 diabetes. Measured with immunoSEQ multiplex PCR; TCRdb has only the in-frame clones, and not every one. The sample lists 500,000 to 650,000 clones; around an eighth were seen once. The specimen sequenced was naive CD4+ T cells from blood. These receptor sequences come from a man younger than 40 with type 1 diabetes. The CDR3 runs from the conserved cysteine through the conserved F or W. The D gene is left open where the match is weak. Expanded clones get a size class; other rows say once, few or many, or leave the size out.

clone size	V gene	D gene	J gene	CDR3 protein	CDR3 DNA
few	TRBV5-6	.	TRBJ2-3	CASSLGGWGITDTQYF	TGTGCCAGCAGCTTGGGTGGTTGGGGGATCACAGATACGCAGTATTTT
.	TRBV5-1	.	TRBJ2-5	CASSARETQYF	TGCGCCAGCAGCGCCCGGGAGACCCAGTACTTC
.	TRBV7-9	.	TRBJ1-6	CASSLGGGRNNSPLHF	TGTGCCAGCAGCCTAGGTGGAGGGAGGAATAATTCACCCCTCCACTTT
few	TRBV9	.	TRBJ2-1	CASSVVGSYNEQFF	TGTGCCAGCAGCGTAGTCGGCAGTTACAATGAGCAGTTCTTC
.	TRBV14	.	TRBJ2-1	CASSPGAYNEQFF	TGTGCCAGCAGCCCCGGGGCCTACAATGAGCAGTTCTTC
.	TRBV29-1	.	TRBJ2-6	CSVAEGNWANVLTF	TGCAGCGTTGCTGAGGGGAACTGGGCCAACGTCCTGACTTTC
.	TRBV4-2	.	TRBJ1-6	CASSQEVYDSPLHF	TGTGCCAGCAGCCAAGAGGTTTACGACTCACCCCTCCACTTT
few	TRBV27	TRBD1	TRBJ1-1	CASRPAGGMNTEAFF	TGTGCCAGCAGGCCCGCAGGGGGCATGAACACTGAAGCTTTCTTT
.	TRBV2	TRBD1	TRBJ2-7	CASADRGNEQYF	TGTGCCAGCGCCGACAGGGGTAACGAGCAGTACTTC
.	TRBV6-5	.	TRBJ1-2	CASSFSVIGGYTF	TGTGCCAGCAGTTTCTCAGTTATCGGTGGCTACACCTTC
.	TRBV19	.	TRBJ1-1	CASLPSPNTEAFF	TGTGCCAGTCTACCCTCACCGAACACTGAAGCTTTCTTT
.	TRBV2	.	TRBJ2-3	CASKEDTQYF	TGTGCCAGCAAAGAGGATACGCAGTATTTT
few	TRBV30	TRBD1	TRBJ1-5	CAWRGQGDQPQHF	TGTGCCTGGAGAGGACAGGGAGATCAGCCCCAGCATTTT
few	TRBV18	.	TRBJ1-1	CASSPGVGTEAFF	TGTGCCAGCTCACCAGGGGTTGGCACTGAAGCTTTCTTT
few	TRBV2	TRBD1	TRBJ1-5	CASSLGQGPQPQHF	TGTGCCAGCAGTCTCGGACAGGGGCCACAGCCCCAGCATTTT
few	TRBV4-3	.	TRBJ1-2	CASSQDTWTYGYTF	TGCGCCAGCAGCCAAGACACCTGGACCTATGGCTACACCTTC
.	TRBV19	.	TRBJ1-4	CASSIPGSNEKLFF	TGTGCCAGTAGTATACCCGGTTCTAATGAAAAACTGTTTTTT
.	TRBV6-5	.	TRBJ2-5	CASSREPQGWETQYF	TGTGCCAGCAGCAGAGAACCACAGGGATGGGAGACCCAGTACTTC
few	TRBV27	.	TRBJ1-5	CASSLAGRNQPQHF	TGTGCCAGCAGTTTGGCCGGGCGCAATCAGCCCCAGCATTTT
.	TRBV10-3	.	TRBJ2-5	CAISESGTFIKETQYF	TGTGCCATCAGTGAGTCGGGGACATTTATAAAAGAGACCCAGTACTTC
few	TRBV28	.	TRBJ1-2	CASISSPGRGGGYTF	TGTGCCAGCATTTCAAGCCCCGGCAGGGGAGGTGGCTACACCTTC
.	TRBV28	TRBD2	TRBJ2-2	CASSPAGATGELFF	TGTGCCAGCAGTCCAGCGGGGGCCACCGGGGAGCTGTTTTTT
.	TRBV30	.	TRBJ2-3	CAGRTGSSTDTQYF	TGTGCCGGGAGAACTGGGAGTAGCACAGATACGCAGTATTTT
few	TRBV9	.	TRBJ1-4	CASSVATQGNEKLFF	TGTGCCAGCAGCGTAGCTACCCAGGGTAATGAAAAACTGTTTTTT
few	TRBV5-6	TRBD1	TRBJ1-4	CASSMTGIATNEKLFF	TGTGCCAGCAGCATGACAGGGATTGCAACTAATGAAAAACTGTTTTTT
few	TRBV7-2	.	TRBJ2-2	CASSLALGFTGELFF	TGTGCCAGCAGCTTAGCCCTCGGTTTCACCGGGGAGCTGTTTTTT
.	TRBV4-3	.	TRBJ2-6	CASSQEPGPLSGANVLTF	TGCGCCAGCAGCCAAGAGCCCGGACCACTCTCTGGGGCCAACGTCCTGACTTTC
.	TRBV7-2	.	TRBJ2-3	CASSHNTRGPDTQYF	TGTGCCAGCAGTCATAACACGAGGGGACCAGATACGCAGTATTTT
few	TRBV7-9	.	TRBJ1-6	CASSSGGALYNSPLHF	TGTGCCAGCAGCTCGGGAGGGGCACTCTATAATTCACCCCTCCACTTT
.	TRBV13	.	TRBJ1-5	CASSLGKTLNQPQHF	TGTGCCAGCAGCTTAGGCAAGACACTCAATCAGCCCCAGCATTTT
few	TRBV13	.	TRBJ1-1	CASSERVANTEAFF	TGTGCCAGCAGCGAGAGGGTCGCGAACACTGAAGCTTTCTTT
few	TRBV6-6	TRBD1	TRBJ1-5	CASSYGGGQPQHF	TGTGCCAGCAGTTACGGAGGGGGCCAGCCCCAGCATTTT
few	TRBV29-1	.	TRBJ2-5	CSVVWEYGETQYF	TGCAGCGTTGTATGGGAGTATGGGGAGACCCAGTACTTC
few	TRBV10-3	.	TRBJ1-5	CAISVGKGLPQPQHF	TGTGCCATCAGTGTCGGGAAGGGGCTCCCTCAGCCCCAGCATTTT
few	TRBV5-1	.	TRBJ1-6	CASSLALGALHF	TGCGCCAGCAGCTTGGCCCTCGGGGCCCTCCACTTT
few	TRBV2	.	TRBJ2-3	CASSTGSVTDTQYF	TGTGCCAGTTCGACGGGGTCGGTCACAGATACGCAGTATTTT
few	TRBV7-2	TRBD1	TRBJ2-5	CASSLAGRGLETQYF	TGTGCCAGCAGCTTAGCGGGCAGGGGGCTGGAGACCCAGTACTTC
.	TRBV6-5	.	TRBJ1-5	CATGSRGEQPQHF	TGTGCCACTGGGTCGAGAGGGGAACAGCCCCAGCATTTT
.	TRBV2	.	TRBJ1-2	CASSARGPYGYTF	TGTGCCAGCAGTGCGAGGGGTCCCTATGGCTACACCTTC
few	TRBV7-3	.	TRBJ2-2	CASSYGANTGELFF	TGTGCCAGCAGCTACGGGGCCAATACCGGGGAGCTGTTTTTT
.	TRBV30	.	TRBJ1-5	CAWSVGNSNQPQHF	TGTGCCTGGAGTGTAGGCAATAGCAATCAGCCCCAGCATTTT
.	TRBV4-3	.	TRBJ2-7	CASSPMTIVYEQYF	TGCGCCAGCAGCCCCATGACCATAGTGTACGAGCAGTACTTC
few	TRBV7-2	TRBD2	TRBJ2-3	CASRELAGGLGTDTQYF	TGTGCCAGCAGGGAACTAGCGGGGGGGCTCGGCACAGATACGCAGTATTTT
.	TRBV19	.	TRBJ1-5	CASTVGAGSIRPQHF	TGTGCCAGTACCGTAGGGGCCGGTTCTATTCGTCCCCAGCATTTT
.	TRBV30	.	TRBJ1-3	CAWSYFSGNTIYF	TGTGCCTGGAGCTATTTTTCTGGAAACACCATATATTTT
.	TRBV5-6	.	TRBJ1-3	CASSLRGSGNTIYF	TGTGCCAGCAGCTTGAGAGGTTCTGGAAACACCATATATTTT
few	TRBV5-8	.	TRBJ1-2	CASSHYSTANYGYTF	TGTGCCAGCAGCCACTACTCGACAGCTAACTATGGCTACACCTTC
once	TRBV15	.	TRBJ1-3	CATSRQDSDSGNTIYF	TGTGCCACCAGCCGGCAAGACAGCGACTCTGGAAACACCATATATTTT
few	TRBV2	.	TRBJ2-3	CAARRQGGTDTQYF	TGTGCCGCAAGGAGGCAGGGGGGAACAGATACGCAGTATTTT
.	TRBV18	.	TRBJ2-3	CASSPSQSTDTQYF	TGTGCCAGCTCACCTTCTCAGTCCACAGATACGCAGTATTTT